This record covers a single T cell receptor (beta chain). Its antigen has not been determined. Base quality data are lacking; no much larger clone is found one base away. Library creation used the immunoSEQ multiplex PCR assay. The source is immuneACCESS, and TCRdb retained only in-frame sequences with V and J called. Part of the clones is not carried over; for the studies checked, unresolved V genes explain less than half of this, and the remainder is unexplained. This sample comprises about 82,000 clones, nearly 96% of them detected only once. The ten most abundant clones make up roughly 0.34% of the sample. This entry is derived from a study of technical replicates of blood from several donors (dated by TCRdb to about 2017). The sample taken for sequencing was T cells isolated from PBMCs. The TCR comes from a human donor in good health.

The nucleotide sequence is given as TGCGCCAGCAGTGAGTTTGGGACTGGCACAGATACGCAGTATTTT. This encodes CASSEFGTGTDTQYF. The rearrangement joined TRBV10-1 to TRBJ2-3; possibly the D gene is TRBD2, per 6 matching bases. Inclusive of the bounding cysteine and phenylalanine, the CDR3 is 15 residues long. Left in the record is the CDR3 DNA by itself, 45 bases read in frame from the first base. Via the germline V gene (reference sequence), CDR1 is WNHNN and CDR2 SYGVQD. V is pared back by 1 base and J by 1 base, with 9 bases lying between the germline termini.